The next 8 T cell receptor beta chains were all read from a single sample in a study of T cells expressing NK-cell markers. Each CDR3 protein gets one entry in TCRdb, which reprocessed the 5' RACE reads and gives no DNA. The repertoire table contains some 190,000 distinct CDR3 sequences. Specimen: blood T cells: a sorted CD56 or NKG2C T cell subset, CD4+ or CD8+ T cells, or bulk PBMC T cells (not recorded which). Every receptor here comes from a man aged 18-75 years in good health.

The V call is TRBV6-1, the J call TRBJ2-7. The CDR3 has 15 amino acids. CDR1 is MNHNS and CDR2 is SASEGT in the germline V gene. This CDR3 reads CASSGWSRGSYEQYF.

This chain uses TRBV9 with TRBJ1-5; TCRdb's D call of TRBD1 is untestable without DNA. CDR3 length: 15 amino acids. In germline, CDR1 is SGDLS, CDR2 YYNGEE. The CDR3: CASSVGGAENQPQHF.

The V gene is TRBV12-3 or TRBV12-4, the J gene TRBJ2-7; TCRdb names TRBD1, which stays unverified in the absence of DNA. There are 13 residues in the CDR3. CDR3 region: CASTQSGDYEQYF.

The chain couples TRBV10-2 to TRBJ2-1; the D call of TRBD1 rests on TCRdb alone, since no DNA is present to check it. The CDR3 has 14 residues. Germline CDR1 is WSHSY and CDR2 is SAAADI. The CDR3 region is CATSRRGPGNEQFF.

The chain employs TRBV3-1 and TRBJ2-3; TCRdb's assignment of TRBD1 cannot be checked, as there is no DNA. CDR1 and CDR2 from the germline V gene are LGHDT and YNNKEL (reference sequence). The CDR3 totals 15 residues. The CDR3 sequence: CASSSHPGQGDTQYF.

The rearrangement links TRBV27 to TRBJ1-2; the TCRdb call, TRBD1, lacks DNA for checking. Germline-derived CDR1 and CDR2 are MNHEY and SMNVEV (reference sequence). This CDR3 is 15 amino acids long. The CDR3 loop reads CASSSGQGALDGYTF.

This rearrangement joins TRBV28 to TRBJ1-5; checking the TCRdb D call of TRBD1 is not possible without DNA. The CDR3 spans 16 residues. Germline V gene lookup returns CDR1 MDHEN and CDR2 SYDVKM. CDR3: CASRNELDSPNQPQHF.

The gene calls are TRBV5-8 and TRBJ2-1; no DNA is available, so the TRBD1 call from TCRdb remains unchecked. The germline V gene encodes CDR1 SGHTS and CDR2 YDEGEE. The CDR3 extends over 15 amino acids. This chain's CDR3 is CASSLAGDRVNEQFF.